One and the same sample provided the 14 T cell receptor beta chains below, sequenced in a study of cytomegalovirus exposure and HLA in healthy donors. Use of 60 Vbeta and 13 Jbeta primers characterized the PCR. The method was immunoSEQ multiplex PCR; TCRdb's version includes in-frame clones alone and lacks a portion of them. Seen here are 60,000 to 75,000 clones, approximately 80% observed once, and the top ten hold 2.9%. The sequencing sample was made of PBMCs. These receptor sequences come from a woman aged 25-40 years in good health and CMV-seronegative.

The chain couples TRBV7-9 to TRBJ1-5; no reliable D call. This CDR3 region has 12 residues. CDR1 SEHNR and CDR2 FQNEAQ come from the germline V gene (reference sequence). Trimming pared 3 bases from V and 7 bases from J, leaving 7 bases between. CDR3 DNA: TGTGCCAGCAGCTTCCCGGGACAGCCCCAGCATTTT. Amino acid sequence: CASSFPGQPQHF.

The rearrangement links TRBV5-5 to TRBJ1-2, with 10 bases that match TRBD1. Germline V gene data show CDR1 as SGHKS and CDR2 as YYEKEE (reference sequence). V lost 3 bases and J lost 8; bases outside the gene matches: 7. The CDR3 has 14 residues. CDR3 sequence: CASSWGQGTGGYTF. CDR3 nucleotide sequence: TGTGCCAGCAGCTGGGGACAGGGGACTGGAGGCTACACCTTC.

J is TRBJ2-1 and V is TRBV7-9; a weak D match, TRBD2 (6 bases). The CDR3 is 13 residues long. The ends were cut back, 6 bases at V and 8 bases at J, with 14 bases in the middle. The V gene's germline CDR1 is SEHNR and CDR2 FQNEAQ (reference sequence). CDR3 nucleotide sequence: TGTGCCAGCAGAGATAGAGCGGGCGATGAGCAGTTCTTC. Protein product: CASRDRAGDEQFF.

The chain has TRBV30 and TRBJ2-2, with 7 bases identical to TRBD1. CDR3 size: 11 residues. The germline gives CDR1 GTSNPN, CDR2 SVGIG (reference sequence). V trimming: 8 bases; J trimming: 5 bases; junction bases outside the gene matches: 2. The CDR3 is CAGQVTGELFF. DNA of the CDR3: TGTGCCGGACAGGTAACCGGGGAGCTGTTTTTT. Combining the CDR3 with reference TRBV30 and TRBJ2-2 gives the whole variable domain SQTIHQWPATLVQPVGSPLSLECTVEGTSNPNLYWYRQAAGRGLQLLFYSVGIGQISSEVPQNLSASRPQDRQFILSSKKLLLSDSGFYLCAGQVTGELFFGEGSRLTVL.

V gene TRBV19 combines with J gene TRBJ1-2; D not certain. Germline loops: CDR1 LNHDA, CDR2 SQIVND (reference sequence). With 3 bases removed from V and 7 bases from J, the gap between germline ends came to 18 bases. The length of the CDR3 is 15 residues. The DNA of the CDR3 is TGTGCCAGTAGTATTCACGGACTCCTAGGAAGTGGCTACACCTTC. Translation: CASSIHGLLGSGYTF.

Here the CDR3 reads CASSLFDRDTEAFF. The DNA of the CDR3 is TGTGCCAGCAGCTTATTTGACAGGGACACTGAAGCTTTCTTT. The rearrangement links TRBV7-9 to TRBJ1-1; 7 bases agree with TRBD1. This CDR3 has 14 residues. After removal of 2 bases from V and 3 bases from J, the junction contained 3 bases not matched to a gene. The germline V gene encodes CDR1 SEHNR and CDR2 FQNEAQ (reference sequence).

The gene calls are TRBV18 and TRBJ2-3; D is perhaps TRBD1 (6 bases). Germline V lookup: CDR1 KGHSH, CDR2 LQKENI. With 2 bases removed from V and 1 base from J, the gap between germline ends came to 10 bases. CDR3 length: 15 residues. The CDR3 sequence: CASSPNPGGTDTQYF. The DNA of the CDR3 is TGTGCCAGCTCACCAAACCCAGGGGGCACAGATACGCAGTATTTT.

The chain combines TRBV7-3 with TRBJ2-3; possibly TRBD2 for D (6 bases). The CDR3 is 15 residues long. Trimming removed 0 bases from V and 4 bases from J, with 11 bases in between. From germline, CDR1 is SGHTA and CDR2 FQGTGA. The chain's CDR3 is CASSLTSGEADTQYF. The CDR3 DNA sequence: TGTGCCAGCAGCTTAACTAGCGGCGAAGCAGATACGCAGTATTTT.

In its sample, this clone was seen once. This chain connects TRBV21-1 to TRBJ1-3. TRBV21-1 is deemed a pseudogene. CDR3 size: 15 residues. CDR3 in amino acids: CASSSLAGGGNTIYF. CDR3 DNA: TGTGCCAGCAGCAGTCTGGCGGGGGGAGGAAACACCATATATTTT.

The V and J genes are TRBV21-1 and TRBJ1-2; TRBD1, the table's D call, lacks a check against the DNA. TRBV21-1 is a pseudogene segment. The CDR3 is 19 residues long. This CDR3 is CASSSRRWDRGRKTKGYTF. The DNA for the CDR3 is TGTGCCAGCAGCTCAAGGAGGTGGGACAGGGGGCGGAAAACTAAAGGCTACACCTTC.

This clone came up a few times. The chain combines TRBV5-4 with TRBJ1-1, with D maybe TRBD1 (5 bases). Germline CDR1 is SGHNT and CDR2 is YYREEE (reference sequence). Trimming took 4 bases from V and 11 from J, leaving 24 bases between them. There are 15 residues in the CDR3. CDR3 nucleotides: TGTGCCAGCAGCGCGGACATCGGGATAACTGCGGGGGCTTTCTTT. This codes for CASSADIGITAGAFF.

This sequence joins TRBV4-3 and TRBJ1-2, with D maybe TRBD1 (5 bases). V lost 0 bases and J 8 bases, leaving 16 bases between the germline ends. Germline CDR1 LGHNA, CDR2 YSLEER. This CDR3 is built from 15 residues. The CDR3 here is CASSQDWGTLSGYTF. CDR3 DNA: TGCGCCAGCAGCCAAGATTGGGGGACTCTCTCGGGCTACACCTTC.

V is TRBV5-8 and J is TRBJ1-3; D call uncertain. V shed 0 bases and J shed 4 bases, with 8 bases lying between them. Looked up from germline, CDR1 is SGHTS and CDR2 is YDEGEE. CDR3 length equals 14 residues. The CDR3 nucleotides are TGTGCCAGCAGCTTGGCGTGGCAGGGAAACACCATATATTTT. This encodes CASSLAWQGNTIYF.

In DNA, the CDR3 is TGTGCCAGCAGCTCGGGGGGCTCCAGCACAGATACGCAGTATTTT. Translated, it gives CASSSGGSSTDTQYF. The chain recombines TRBV11-2 with TRBJ2-3; D is possibly TRBD2 (7 bases). The CDR3 totals 15 residues. V dropped 4 bases and J dropped 0 bases, with 11 bases sitting between them. In germline, CDR1 is SGHAT, CDR2 FQNNGV.